These 24 T cell receptor beta chains came from one sample sequenced in a study of cytomegalovirus exposure and HLA in healthy donors. It was with 60 Vbeta and 13 Jbeta primers that the PCR ran. TCRdb keeps only in-frame clones here, not all; method: immunoSEQ multiplex PCR. Of hundreds of thousands of clones detected, 60% to 80% appear once; the ten largest clones hold less than 4.5%. The sequencing input was PBMCs. Source of these receptors: a male donor in good health and CMV-seronegative.

The gene calls are TRBV7-9 and TRBJ1-2; 10 nucleotides align to TRBD1. The J segment lost 8 bases and the V segment lost 5 bases, leaving 11 bases of the junction unmatched. This CDR3 has 15 amino acids. Germline-derived CDR1 and CDR2 are SEHNR and FQNEAQ (reference sequence). The DNA of the CDR3 is TGTGCCAGCAGCAGCTCCGGGACAGGGGTCTCCGGCTACACCTTC. Translated, it gives CASSSSGTGVSGYTF.

This rearrangement joins TRBV5-1 to TRBJ2-5; 9 positions agree with TRBD2. The J call may be mistaken, given a closer DNA end match to TRBJ2-7. CDR1 is SGHRS and CDR2 is YFSETQ in the germline V gene. This CDR3 spans 15 amino acids. The CDR3 DNA sequence: TGCGCCAGCAAAGTGACTAGCGGAGGCTCCTACGAGCAGTACTTC. Its translation is CASKVTSGGSYEQYF.

The V and J genes are TRBV14 and TRBJ1-6; no clear D gene. Germline assignment: CDR1 SGHDN and CDR2 FVKESK. The CDR3 covers 15 residues. V was clipped by 1 base and J by 10 bases, with 14 bases between them. CDR3 nucleotide sequence: TGTGCCAGCAGCCAAGGAAGAGGGAAAGGCTCACCCCTCCACTTT. It specifies CASSQGRGKGSPLHF. Based on the CDR3 plus reference TRBV14 and TRBJ1-6, the full variable domain is EAGVTQFPSHSVIEKGQTVTLRCDPISGHDNLYWYRRVMGKEIKFLLHFVKESKQDESGMPNNRFLAERTGGTYSTLKVQPAELEDSGVYFCASSQGRGKGSPLHFGNGTRLTVT.

The chain uses TRBV9 and TRBJ2-1; a weak D match, TRBD1 (5 bases). The CDR3 has 16 amino acids. V was cut by 0 bases and J by 7 bases, with 17 bases left in between. CDR1 is SGDLS, CDR2 YYNGEE, per germline. CDR3 in amino acids: CASSVGGKPSWNEQFF. In DNA form, the CDR3 reads TGTGCCAGCAGCGTAGGGGGCAAGCCAAGTTGGAATGAGCAGTTCTTC.

The rearrangement joins TRBV4-1 to TRBJ2-7; D is uncertain. The germline gives CDR1 MGHRA, CDR2 YSYEKL. V gave up 4 bases and J gave up 5 bases, with 12 bases separating them. The CDR3 totals 13 residues. CDR3 coding DNA: TGCGCCAGCAGCCCCCCGGGTATTGACGAGCAGTACTTC. This gives the protein CASSPPGIDEQYF.

V gene TRBV4-1 combines with J gene TRBJ2-3, with 9 bases aligning to TRBD2. The CDR3 runs to 16 residues. V gave up 10 bases and J gave up 5 bases; unmatched junction bases: 16. The V gene's germline CDR1 is MGHRA and CDR2 YSYEKL. The CDR3 region has the DNA TGCGCCACCACCGGAGGGGCGGGAGGGGGGAAAGATACGCAGTATTTT. Translating gives CATTGGAGGGKDTQYF.

The rearrangement links TRBV15 to TRBJ2-1; 8 bases map to TRBD1. Germline CDR1 is LNHNV and CDR2 is YYDKDF (reference sequence). This CDR3 has 15 amino acids. V shed 4 bases and J 9 bases; nucleotides not matched to a gene: 11. The CDR3 DNA follows: TGTGCCACCAGCACATACCGCCAGGGGGCCAGTGAGCAGTTCTTC. Encoded protein: CATSTYRQGASEQFF.

This clone was detected only once. The V call is TRBV10-2, the J call TRBJ1-2, with 11 positions matching TRBD1. V trimming: 5 bases; J trimming: 5 bases; junction bases outside the gene matches: 4. This CDR3 comprises 14 residues. CDR1 is WSHSY and CDR2 is SAAADI in the germline V gene. CDR3 protein: CASSTGQGVYGYTF. The CDR3 DNA reads as TGCGCCAGCAGTACGGGACAGGGGGTATATGGCTACACCTTC.

The chain links TRBV19 to TRBJ1-1, with TRBD1 as a possible D gene (6 bases). With 3 bases removed from V and 5 bases from J, the gap between germline ends came to 16 bases. The CDR3 loop spans 15 amino acids. Germline CDR1 LNHDA, CDR2 SQIVND (reference sequence). The CDR3: CASSIGGTSVTEAFF. The CDR3 DNA is TGTGCCAGTAGTATCGGGGGGACATCGGTTACTGAAGCTTTCTTT.

This chain uses TRBV7-9 with TRBJ1-2, with 8 bases lining up with TRBD1. The CDR3 consists of 17 residues. V lost 2 bases to trimming and J lost 5 bases; unmatched junction nucleotides: 13. The germline CDR1 and CDR2 sequences are SEHNR and FQNEAQ (reference sequence). The CDR3 coding sequence is TGTGCCAGCAGCTTAAAGAAGGGACAGGATTTACCATATGGCTACACCTTC. Protein product: CASSLKKGQDLPYGYTF.

For the CDR3, the DNA is TGTGCCAGCAGCTTAGTAGGACAGCCTTGGAACACTGAAGCTTTCTTT. Its protein product is CASSLVGQPWNTEAFF. The genes are TRBV7-9 and TRBJ1-1, with a weak D call TRBD1 (6 bases). The germline CDR1 and CDR2 sequences are SEHNR and FQNEAQ (reference sequence). The CDR3 extends over 16 amino acids. Trimming left V 1 base short and J 1 base short, with 13 bases between.

A few counts support this clone. The chain links TRBV4-2 to TRBJ2-6, with TRBD2 matching over 13 bases. This CDR3 region has 18 residues. The ends lost 2 bases at V and 2 bases at J; junction bases unmatched: 3. Germline lookup yields CDR1 LGHNA and CDR2 YNFKEQ. The CDR3 spells CASSQLGLAGAGANVLTF. The CDR3 bases are TGTGCCAGCAGCCAACTCGGACTAGCGGGAGCTGGGGCCAACGTCCTGACTTTC.

This clone came up once. This chain connects TRBV23-1 to TRBJ1-5, with a weak D call TRBD1 (6 bases). TRBV23-1 is given ORF status, its function remaining uncertain. The CDR3 is 15 residues long. Trimming cost V 5 bases and J 0 bases, with 11 bases left between them. The CDR3 spells CASSNREGSNQPQHF. CDR3 coding DNA: TGCGCCAGCAGTAACAGGGAGGGTAGCAATCAGCCCCAGCATTTT.

The genes are TRBV6-6 and TRBJ2-2; 8 bases map to TRBD2. Germline CDR1 is MNHNY and CDR2 is SVGAGI (reference sequence). The CDR3 has 16 residues. The V gene end was trimmed by 2 bases and the J gene end by 5 bases; junction bases not matched to a gene: 7. In DNA form, the CDR3 reads TGTGCCAGCAGTTACGTTGGCGCTAGCGGGACCGGGGAGCTGTTTTTT. This gives the protein CASSYVGASGTGELFF.

The chain couples TRBV7-3 to TRBJ2-2; weak D call: TRBD2 (5 bases). Trimming pared 4 bases from V and 5 bases from J, leaving 14 bases between. Germline V gene lookup returns CDR1 SGHTA and CDR2 FQGTGA. The CDR3 length is 15 residues. The CDR3 sequence is CASSSPAARTGELFF. DNA for the CDR3: TGTGCCAGCAGCTCCCCAGCGGCGCGAACCGGGGAGCTGTTTTTT.

The chain is built from TRBV9 and TRBJ2-5; 10 nucleotides line up with TRBD2. The V and J ends lost 3 bases and 4 bases, in that order; junction bases with no gene match: 6. Germline V gene lookup returns CDR1 SGDLS and CDR2 YYNGEE. The CDR3 length is 15 residues. The chain's CDR3 is CASSAAGTSAETQYF. CDR3 DNA: TGTGCCAGCAGCGCCGCCGGGACTAGCGCAGAGACCCAGTACTTC.

The chain employs TRBV7-9 and TRBJ1-1; no clear D gene. Germline CDR1 SEHNR, CDR2 FQNEAQ (reference sequence). This CDR3 has 14 residues. With 4 bases removed from V and 1 base from J, the gap between germline ends came to 10 bases. CDR3 nucleotide sequence: TGTGCCAGCAGCTGGCGGCGGGAGAACACTGAAGCTTTCTTT. This encodes CASSWRRENTEAFF.

This clone was counted a few times. The rearrangement joins TRBV20-1 to TRBJ1-4; D not resolved. The CDR3 totals 11 residues. Germline V gene lookup returns CDR1 DFQATT and CDR2 SNEGSKA (reference sequence). Trimming took 3 bases from V and 8 from J, leaving 7 bases between them. CDR3 residues: CSASSREKLFF. DNA of the CDR3: TGCAGTGCTAGCAGCAGGGAAAAACTGTTTTTT.

This clone was picked up one time. This chain links TRBV7-8 with TRBJ2-2, with TRBD2 matching 7 bases. CDR1 and CDR2 from the germline V gene are SGHVS and FQNEAQ. The CDR3 contains 15 residues. With V trimmed by 4 bases and J by 0 bases, 2 bases remained unmatched. DNA of the CDR3: TGTGCCAGCAGCTCAAGCGGGGCGAACACCGGGGAGCTGTTTTTT. It yields the protein CASSSSGANTGELFF.

On this clone: An end of the junction does not agree with germline; a read error may underlie this. The sample carries other DNA sequences with the same CDR3. The chain is built from TRBV30 and TRBJ1-5; TRBD1 matches 7 bases. Germline-derived CDR1 and CDR2 are GTSNPN and SVGIG (reference sequence). The CDR3 length is 15 residues. The CDR3 loop reads CAWSRDSGRAQPQHF. The CDR3, as DNA: TGTGCCTGGAGTAGGGACAGCGGACGGGCTCAGCCCCAGCACTTT.

The rearrangement uses TRBV29-1 and TRBJ1-1; D unclear. Germline CDR1 and CDR2: SQVTM and ANQGSEA. This CDR3 has 12 amino acids. V dropped 4 bases and J dropped 0 bases, with 6 bases sitting between them. CDR3 amino acids: CSVAPMNTEAFF. The DNA of the CDR3 is TGCAGCGTTGCTCCTATGAACACTGAAGCTTTCTTT.

This clone was seen a single time. The chain is built from TRBV9 and TRBJ1-5; tentatively, D is TRBD1 (5 bases). Per germline, CDR1 SGDLS and CDR2 YYNGEE. The CDR3 length is 14 residues. V dropped 3 bases and J dropped 5 bases, with 12 bases sitting between them. CDR3: CASSAGTAYQPQHF. The DNA for the CDR3 is TGTGCCAGCAGCGCAGGGACTGCATATCAGCCCCAGCATTTT. Full variable domain (rest looked up from reference TRBV9 and TRBJ1-5): DSGVTQTPKHLITATGQRVTLRCSPRSGDLSVYWYQQSLDQGLQFLIQYYNGEERAKGNILERFSAQQFPDLHSELNLSSLELGDSALYFCASSAGTAYQPQHFGDGTRLSIL.

This chain links TRBV27 with TRBJ2-3, with D tentatively TRBD2 (6 bases). The V end was cut by 6 bases, the J end by 5 bases, with 33 bases between. CDR1 MNHEY and CDR2 SMNVEV come from the germline V gene (reference sequence). This CDR3 comprises 20 residues. Here the CDR3 reads CASRSPIGVGQLAEKDTQYF. CDR3 DNA sequence: TGTGCCAGCAGATCCCCAATAGGTGTTGGACAACTAGCAGAGAAAGATACGCAGTATTTT.

This clone appeared once. This chain connects TRBV5-1 to TRBJ2-5; TRBD1 might be the D (6 bases). Trimming left V 7 bases short and J 3 bases short, with 13 bases between. Germline V gives CDR1 SGHRS, CDR2 YFSETQ. This CDR3 has 13 residues. This CDR3 is CASRDIQEETQYF. DNA for the CDR3: TGCGCCAGCCGGGACATCCAAGAAGAGACCCAGTACTTC.